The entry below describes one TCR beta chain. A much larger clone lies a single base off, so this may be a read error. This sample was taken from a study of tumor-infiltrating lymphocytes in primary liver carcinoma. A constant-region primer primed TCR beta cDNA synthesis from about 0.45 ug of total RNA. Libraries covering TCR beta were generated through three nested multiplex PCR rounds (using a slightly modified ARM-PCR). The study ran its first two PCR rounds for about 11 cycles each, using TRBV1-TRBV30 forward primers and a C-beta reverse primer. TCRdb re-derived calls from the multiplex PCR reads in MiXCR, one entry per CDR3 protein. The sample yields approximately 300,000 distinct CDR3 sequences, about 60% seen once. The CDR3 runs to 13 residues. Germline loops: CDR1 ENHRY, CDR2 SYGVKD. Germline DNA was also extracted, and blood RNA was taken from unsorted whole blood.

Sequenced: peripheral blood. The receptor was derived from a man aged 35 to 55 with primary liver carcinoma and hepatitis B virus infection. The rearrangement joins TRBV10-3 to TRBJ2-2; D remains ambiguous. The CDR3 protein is CAISVGATWELFF. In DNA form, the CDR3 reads TGTGCCATCAGTGTGGGCGCCACCTGGGAGCTGTTTTTT.